The 30 T cell receptor beta chains below were found in one sample sequenced in a study of cytomegalovirus exposure and HLA in healthy donors (dated by TCRdb to about 2017). Receptor libraries were prepared by the immunoSEQ multiplex PCR assay. For the multiplex PCR, a mixture combining 60 forward primers for TCR Vbeta segments and 13 reverse primers for TCR Jbeta segments was used. Sourced from immuneACCESS, this table was stored by TCRdb with only in-frame sequences that have V and J called. A share of the clones is absent; for the studies checked, an unresolved V gene accounts for under half, and the remainder has no known explanation. The table for this sample lists over 85,000 clones; roughly three fifths of them were counted only once. The ten largest clones represent around 4.8% of the sample. Specimen: PBMCs. The source of these receptors is a human donor in good health.

The chain carries TRBV14 and TRBJ2-2; no firm D call. The length of the CDR3 is 15 residues. Germline loops: CDR1 SGHDN, CDR2 FVKESK. The V gene lost 1 base and the J gene lost 4 bases, with 10 bases spanning the gap. The CDR3 nucleotides read TGTGCCAGCAGCCAAGGACAATACCTCACCGGGGAGCTGTTTTTT. Translated: CASSQGQYLTGELFF.

The chain recombines TRBV7-8 with TRBJ1-3, with 9 bases identical to TRBD1. Losses at the gene ends were 5 bases for V and 0 bases for J; bases not matched to a gene: 8. This CDR3 is 17 amino acids long. CDR1 SGHVS and CDR2 FQNEAQ come from the germline V gene. The CDR3 reads CASSIDRGAGSGNTIYF. The CDR3 nucleotides read TGTGCCAGCAGCATAGACAGGGGGGCCGGCTCTGGAAACACCATATATTTT.

Only a few counts were recorded for this clone. The V gene is TRBV28, the J gene TRBJ1-2; no firm D call. Germline values: CDR1 MDHEN, CDR2 SYDVKM. This CDR3 comprises 12 residues. V was pared by 6 bases and J by 3 bases, with 8 bases between. The CDR3 region is CASRELDYGYTF. CDR3 DNA sequence: TGTGCCAGCAGGGAGTTGGACTATGGCTACACCTTC.

V is TRBV6-1 and J is TRBJ1-5; 9 nucleotides line up with TRBD1. The CDR3 contains 15 residues. CDR1 is MNHNS, CDR2 SASEGT, per germline. J lost 11 bases, V lost 7 bases, and 15 bases had no gene match. CDR3 nucleotides: TGTGCCAGCAACCCCGGGACAGGGCCCTCGGGGGCCCAGCATTTT. Protein: CASNPGTGPSGAQHF.

Notes on this clone: Other DNA sequences in this specimen translate into the identical CDR3. The rearrangement links TRBV5-1 to TRBJ1-1, with D possibly TRBD1 on 6 matching bases. Germline CDR1 SGHRS, CDR2 YFSETQ. This CDR3 spans 13 amino acids. V lost 4 bases and J 6 bases, leaving 13 bases between the germline ends. In DNA, the CDR3 is TGCGCCAGCAGCGTTTCAGGGGTGGCTGAAGCTTTCTTT. It is translated as CASSVSGVAEAFF.

CDR3: CASSSGTSGNEQFF. As DNA, the CDR3 is TGCGCCAGCAGTTCCGGGACTAGCGGCAATGAGCAGTTCTTC. This chain uses TRBV10-1 with TRBJ2-1; 11 bases align to TRBD2. V lost 5 bases to trimming and J lost 6 bases; unmatched junction nucleotides: 3. The germline gives CDR1 WNHNN, CDR2 SYGVQD (reference sequence). The CDR3 has 14 residues.

The CDR3 is CASGGQGIRTDTQYF. The CDR3 nucleotides read TGTGCCAGCGGGGGACAGGGAATACGCACAGATACGCAGTATTTT. This chain links TRBV6-1 with TRBJ2-3; 9 nucleotides agree with TRBD1. Per germline, CDR1 MNHNS and CDR2 SASEGT. CDR3 length: 15 amino acids. After removal of 8 bases from V and 1 base from J, the junction contained 7 bases not matched to a gene.

The chain recombines TRBV5-6 with TRBJ1-2; 8 bases agree with TRBD1. The CDR3 runs to 14 residues. Germline V gene data show CDR1 as SGHDT and CDR2 as YYEEEE. Unmatched junction bases numbered 4, after V lost 4 bases and J lost 2 bases. The CDR3 region is CASSLGQVNYGYTF. CDR3 DNA: TGTGCCAGCAGCCTGGGACAGGTAAACTATGGCTACACCTTC.

This sequence joins TRBV6-6 and TRBJ2-3, with TRBD1 as a possible D gene (6 bases). V was clipped by 6 bases and J by 1 base, with 11 bases between them. The CDR3 has 14 residues. Germline CDR1 MNHNY, CDR2 SVGAGI (reference sequence). For the CDR3, the DNA is TGTGCCAGCAGGAAAGGGGGTGGCACAGATACGCAGTATTTT. It codes for CASRKGGGTDTQYF.

The chain employs TRBV5-1 and TRBJ2-2, with D possibly being TRBD2 (5 bases). Trimming cost V 1 base and J 0 bases, with 10 bases left between them. This CDR3 is 16 amino acids long. The germline gives CDR1 SGHRS, CDR2 YFSETQ. CDR3 coding DNA: TGCGCCAGCAGCTTGTTTGACGGGGCGAACACCGGGGAGCTGTTTTTT. This encodes CASSLFDGANTGELFF.

In DNA form, the CDR3 reads TGTGCCACCAGCAGAGTACCACCGACAGGGGCTGATACGCAGTATTTT. Its protein product is CATSRVPPTGADTQYF. The rearrangement uses TRBV15 and TRBJ2-3; 8 bases are a match to TRBD1. With 1 base clipped from V and 6 bases from J, the junction kept 9 bases outside the gene matches. The germline gives CDR1 LNHNV, CDR2 YYDKDF (reference sequence). The CDR3 loop spans 16 amino acids.

This sequence joins TRBV5-1 and TRBJ1-5; 9 bases map to TRBD1. The CDR3 covers 18 residues. J was trimmed by 0 bases and V by 6 bases; bases with no gene match: 13. From germline, CDR1 is SGHRS and CDR2 YFSETQ. CDR3 loop: CASNLTGTGRNSNQPQHF. Here the CDR3 DNA reads TGCGCCAGCAATCTAACCGGGACAGGGCGAAATAGCAATCAGCCCCAGCATTTT.

Only a few counts were recorded for this clone. CDR3 DNA sequence: TGTGCCAGTAACCAGGGGGGCACTGAAGCTTTCTTT. This codes for CASNQGGTEAFF. This chain joins TRBV19 and TRBJ1-1; TRBD1 matches 7 bases. Looked up from germline, CDR1 is LNHDA and CDR2 is SQIVND (reference sequence). V dropped 7 bases and J dropped 4; count of bases not matched to a gene: 3. This CDR3 spans 12 amino acids.

The chain is built from TRBV7-9 and TRBJ1-3, with D tentatively TRBD1 (6 bases). Between the trimmed V and J ends, which lost 6 bases and 0 bases, there was a span of 15 bases. Germline values: CDR1 SEHNR, CDR2 FQNEAQ (reference sequence). There are 16 residues in the CDR3. The CDR3 loop is CASRHRDTRSGNTIYF. The DNA for the CDR3 is TGTGCCAGCAGACACCGGGACACTCGCTCTGGAAACACCATATATTTT. The full variable domain, rest sourced from reference TRBV7-9 and TRBJ1-3, is DTGVSQNPRHKITKRGQNVTFRCDPISEHNRLYWYRQTLGQGPEFLTYFQNEAQLEKSRLLSDRFSAERPKGSFSTLEIQRTEQGDSAMYLCASRHRDTRSGNTIYFGEGSWLTVV.

This clone has just a few counts. The chain uses TRBV28 and TRBJ2-2, with 7 nucleotides matching TRBD1. The CDR3 consists of 15 residues. Germline V gene lookup returns CDR1 MDHEN and CDR2 SYDVKM. After removal of 5 bases from V and 0 bases from J, the junction contained 3 bases not matched to a gene. Written as DNA, the CDR3 is TGTGCCAGCAGTGAAGGGACAGCGAACACCGGGGAGCTGTTTTTT. Protein: CASSEGTANTGELFF.

This sequence joins TRBV18 and TRBJ2-7; the match to TRBD2 covers 7 bases. CDR1 and CDR2 from the germline V gene are KGHSH and LQKENI. This CDR3 region has 16 residues. V shed 3 bases, J shed 2 bases, and the junction held 10 bases outside the gene matches. The CDR3, as DNA: TGTGCCAGCTCACCTTCCCTAGCGGCTAGTACCTACGAGCAGTACTTC. It translates to CASSPSLAASTYEQYF. Combining the CDR3 with reference TRBV18 and TRBJ2-7 gives the whole variable domain NAGVMQNPRHLVRRRGQEARLRCSPMKGHSHVYWYRQLPEEGLKFMVYLQKENIIDESGMPKERFSAEFPKEGPSILRIQQVVRGDSAAYFCASSPSLAASTYEQYFGPGTRLTVT.

This clone was counted a few times. The gene calls are TRBV6-6 and TRBJ2-7, with TRBD1 matching 7 bases. Germline V CDR1 and CDR2: MNHNY, SVGAGI (reference sequence). The CDR3 contains 13 residues. The J segment lost 2 bases and the V segment lost 5 bases, leaving 3 bases of the junction unmatched. This chain's CDR3 is CASSNGQAYEQYF. The CDR3 nucleotides are TGTGCCAGCAGTAACGGACAGGCCTACGAGCAGTACTTC.

There are a few counts of this clone. A junction boundary mismatches the germline segment, possibly from a read error. The V and J genes are TRBV6-5 and TRBJ2-7; 8 bases are shared with TRBD1. Germline V lookup: CDR1 MNHEY, CDR2 SVGAGI. The CDR3 length is 15 residues. The CDR3 DNA sequence: TGTGCCAGCAGTGACTCGGGACAGGCCTCCTACGAGCAGTACTTC. Amino acid sequence: CASSDSGQASYEQYF.

In its sample, this clone was seen once. The gene calls are TRBV9 and TRBJ2-1; 8 bases are shared with TRBD2. The CDR3 has 14 residues. Unmatched junction bases numbered 4, after V lost 0 bases and J lost 8 bases. The germline gives CDR1 SGDLS, CDR2 YYNGEE. Here the CDR3 reads CASSVAGGADEQFF. The DNA of the CDR3 is TGTGCCAGCAGCGTAGCCGGGGGGGCCGATGAGCAGTTCTTC.

The chain carries TRBV5-1 and TRBJ2-5; D unclear. CDR3 length equals 14 residues. V was clipped by 1 base and J by 1 base, with 8 bases between them. CDR1 and CDR2 from the germline V gene are SGHRS and YFSETQ. CDR3 region: CASSLNTAQETQYF. The CDR3 DNA reads TGCGCCAGCAGCTTGAATACTGCCCAAGAGACCCAGTACTTC.

V is TRBV27 and J is TRBJ2-1; D unresolved. This CDR3 comprises 14 residues. Germline V gene sequence: CDR1 MNHEY, CDR2 SMNVEV (reference sequence). V dropped 1 base and J dropped 6 bases, with 10 bases sitting between them. The CDR3 nucleotides are TGTGCCAGCAGTTTATTCCTGTCGGTCAATGAGCAGTTCTTC. Amino acid sequence: CASSLFLSVNEQFF.

The rearrangement joins TRBV7-9 to TRBJ1-2; 7 bases line up with TRBD1. Germline V gene lookup returns CDR1 SEHNR and CDR2 FQNEAQ (reference sequence). The CDR3 has 15 residues. Trimming took 5 bases from V and 11 from J; bases not matched to a gene: 17. CDR3 sequence (DNA): TGTGCCAGCAGCCAGGCTGCCGGGACAGATAACCAATACACCTTC. Amino acids: CASSQAAGTDNQYTF. The variable domain in full, with the rest retrieved from reference TRBV7-9 and TRBJ1-2, is DTGVSQNPRHKITKRGQNVTFRCDPISEHNRLYWYRQTLGQGPEFLTYFQNEAQLEKSRLLSDRFSAERPKGSFSTLEIQRTEQGDSAMYLCASSQAAGTDNQYTFGSGTRLTVV.

Concerning this clone itself: Additional DNA sequences in this sample encode the identical CDR3. The J gene is TRBJ2-5, the V gene TRBV7-6; 8 nucleotides line up with TRBD1. This CDR3 comprises 14 residues. After removal of 2 bases from V and 5 bases from J, the junction contained 4 bases not matched to a gene. Germline V gene data show CDR1 as SGHVS and CDR2 as FNYEAQ. The CDR3 reads CASSLSGGVETQYF. The CDR3 nucleotides are TGTGCCAGCAGCTTATCAGGGGGCGTTGAGACCCAGTACTTC.

The V call is TRBV7-8, the J call TRBJ2-3; 8 bases agree with TRBD1. The germline gives CDR1 SGHVS, CDR2 FQNEAQ. With 1 base clipped from V and 0 bases from J, the junction kept 6 bases outside the gene matches. CDR3 size: 17 residues. CDR3 nucleotides: TGTGCCAGCAGCTTAGTTAAGACAGGGGAGAGCACAGATACGCAGTATTTT. Encoded protein: CASSLVKTGESTDTQYF.

The gene calls are TRBV6-5 and TRBJ2-2, with TRBD1 identical over 7 bases. CDR3 length: 16 amino acids. V lost 4 bases, J lost 5 bases, and 10 bases stayed unmatched. Germline assignment: CDR1 MNHEY and CDR2 SVGAGI. Here the CDR3 reads CASSSPRQGKTGELFF. The DNA of the CDR3 is TGTGCCAGCAGTTCCCCAAGACAGGGAAAGACCGGGGAGCTGTTTTTT.

V gene TRBV6-1 combines with J gene TRBJ2-5; D perhaps matches TRBD1 (6 bases). The CDR3 totals 15 residues. CDR1 and CDR2 from the germline V gene are MNHNS and SASEGT. Trimming removed 7 bases at V and 2 bases at J, with 17 bases between. The CDR3 nucleotides are TGTGCCAGCACGCCCCTGGGACAAGCACAAGAGACCCAGTACTTC. Translated: CASTPLGQAQETQYF.

The chain uses TRBV28 and TRBJ2-3; D may be TRBD2 (6 bases). The germline V and J ends were trimmed by 3 bases and 0 bases, with 22 bases remaining between them. Germline loops: CDR1 MDHEN, CDR2 SYDVKM. CDR3 size: 19 residues. CDR3 amino acids: CASSFPLARKRFSTDTQYF. The CDR3 DNA reads TGTGCCAGCAGTTTCCCGCTAGCGCGAAAAAGATTTAGCACAGATACGCAGTATTTT.

The genes are TRBV28 and TRBJ1-1; the match to TRBD1 covers 9 bases. CDR3 length: 12 amino acids. Germline V gene data show CDR1 as MDHEN and CDR2 as SYDVKM. The V and J ends lost 6 bases and 10 bases, in that order; junction bases with no gene match: 6. The CDR3 DNA reads TGTGCCAGCAGCCGGGACAGGGTTAGAGCTTTCTTT. This translates into CASSRDRVRAFF.

This clone occurred once. V usage is TRBV14 and J usage is TRBJ2-1; D may be TRBD2 (5 bases). The CDR3 spans 12 residues. The germline V gene encodes CDR1 SGHDN and CDR2 FVKESK. V lost 4 bases to trimming and J lost 8 bases, with 9 bases between them. CDR3 coding DNA: TGTGCCAGCAGCCCCGGGAATTATGAGCAGTTCTTC. Protein product: CASSPGNYEQFF.

The chain uses TRBV6-1 and TRBJ1-1; TRBD1 aligns across 11 bases. Trimming cost V 10 bases and J 5 bases; bases outside gene matches: 9. The CDR3 length is 14 residues. The germline V gene has CDR1 MNHNS and CDR2 SASEGT. The CDR3 nucleotides are TGTGCCATCAGGGACAGGGGGGTGTTTACTGAAGCTTTCTTT. Amino acids: CAIRDRGVFTEAFF.